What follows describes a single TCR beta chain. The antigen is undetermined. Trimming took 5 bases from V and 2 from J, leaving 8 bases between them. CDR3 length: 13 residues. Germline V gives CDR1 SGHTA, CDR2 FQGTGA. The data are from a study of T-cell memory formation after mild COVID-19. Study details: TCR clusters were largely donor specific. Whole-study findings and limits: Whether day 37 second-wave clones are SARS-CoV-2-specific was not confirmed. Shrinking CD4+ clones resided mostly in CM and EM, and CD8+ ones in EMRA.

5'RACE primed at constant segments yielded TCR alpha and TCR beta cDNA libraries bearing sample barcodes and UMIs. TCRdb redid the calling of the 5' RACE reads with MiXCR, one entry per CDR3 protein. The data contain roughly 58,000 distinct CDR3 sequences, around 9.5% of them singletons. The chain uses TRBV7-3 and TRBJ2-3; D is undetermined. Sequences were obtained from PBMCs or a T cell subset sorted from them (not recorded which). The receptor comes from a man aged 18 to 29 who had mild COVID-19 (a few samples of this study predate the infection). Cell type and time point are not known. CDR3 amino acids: CASSPSPTDTQYF. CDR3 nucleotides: TGTGCCAGCAGCCCCAGCCCCACAGATACGCAGTATTTT.